This T cell receptor beta chain was documented in a study of cytomegalovirus exposure and HLA in healthy donors. Likely unrecorded immune exposures existed in these nominally healthy donors. Study-wide points: Cytomegalovirus status was reportedly diagnosed by the classifier with high specificity and sensitivity. TCR beta V- and J-gene trimming was later associated with a missense DCLRE1C variant.

Vbeta (60) and Jbeta (13) primers were used in the PCR. How the authors handled the data: As a later analysis found, there were roughly 80 million unique TCR beta chains, of which 8.5 million to 14 million were shared. Measured with immunoSEQ multiplex PCR; TCRdb has only the in-frame clones, and not every one. Clone size and V and J calls were adopted from that table, with D and trimming inferred from the DNA. The sample shows around 220,000 clones, under 80% of them seen only once. Note on this clone: Its antigen is still unknown.

The TCR was taken from a girl aged 2-9 years in good health and CMV-seronegative. Material for sequencing was PBMCs.

CDR3 region: CAWSVRVPREDRGNQPQHF. CDR3 nucleotide sequence: TGTGCCTGGAGTGTGAGAGTACCTAGGGAAGACAGGGGCAATCAGCCCCAGCATTTT. The gene calls are TRBV30 and TRBJ1-5; 7 nucleotides agree with TRBD1. The CDR3 covers 19 residues. The junction had 16 bases not matched to a gene; V was cut back by 0 bases and J by 2 bases. Germline CDR1 is GTSNPN and CDR2 is SVGIG (reference sequence).